The 21 T cell receptor beta chains below come from one sample, sequenced in a study of cytomegalovirus exposure and HLA in healthy donors. The PCR contained 60 Vbeta and 13 Jbeta primers. Only in-frame clones appear in the TCRdb table, and some are missing; sequencing was by immunoSEQ multiplex PCR. The data contain 150,000 to 200,000 clones, approximately 11% of them singletons. Specimen: PBMCs. The receptors stem from a man aged 50 to 59 in good health and CMV-seropositive.

The table lists this clone with a few counts. Here the CDR3 reads CSVEAPPEDNEQFF. For the CDR3, the DNA is TGCAGCGTTGAGGCTCCTCCGGAGGACAATGAGCAGTTCTTC. The rearrangement links TRBV29-1 to TRBJ2-1; D is possibly TRBD2 (5 bases). CDR1 is SQVTM, CDR2 ANQGSEA, per germline. This CDR3 has 14 amino acids. Trimming took 3 bases from V and 5 from J, leaving 14 bases between them.

The chain recombines TRBV6-5 with TRBJ1-6, with D possibly matching TRBD1 (6 bases). Germline loops: CDR1 MNHEY, CDR2 SVGAGI. CDR3 length equals 14 residues. Trimming shortened V by 6 bases and J by 8 bases, and 14 bases separated the two germline ends. The CDR3 loop is CASSHGYRDSPLHF. The CDR3, as DNA: TGTGCCAGCAGCCATGGCTACAGGGATTCACCCCTCCACTTT.

The chain has TRBV7-9 and TRBJ1-2; D is possibly TRBD1 (5 bases). This CDR3 has 15 residues. Deletions cut 3 bases from V and 3 bases from J, with 14 bases between. The germline CDR1 and CDR2 sequences are SEHNR and FQNEAQ (reference sequence). CDR3 DNA: TGTGCCAGCAGCTTCGGCCAGGGTGGCGACTATGGCTACACCTTC. It yields the protein CASSFGQGGDYGYTF. The whole variable domain, remainder taken from reference TRBV7-9 and TRBJ1-2, is DTGVSQNPRHKITKRGQNVTFRCDPISEHNRLYWYRQTLGQGPEFLTYFQNEAQLEKSRLLSDRFSAERPKGSFSTLEIQRTEQGDSAMYLCASSFGQGGDYGYTFGSGTRLTVV.

Only a few counts were recorded for this clone. The genes are TRBV28 and TRBJ2-5; 8 positions agree with TRBD1. Germline V CDR1 and CDR2: MDHEN, SYDVKM. V lost 3 bases to trimming and J lost 5 bases; unmatched junction nucleotides: 8. The CDR3 is 15 amino acids. CDR3 in amino acids: CASSFSAGGAETQYF. The DNA for the CDR3 is TGTGCCAGCAGTTTTTCGGCAGGGGGCGCGGAGACCCAGTACTTC. The full variable domain, rest sourced from reference TRBV28 and TRBJ2-5, is DVKVTQSSRYLVKRTGEKVFLECVQDMDHENMFWYRQDPGLGLRLIYFSYDVKMKEKGDIPEGYSVSREKKERFSLILESASTNQTSMYLCASSFSAGGAETQYFGPGTRLLVL.

This clone was seen a few times. This rearrangement joins TRBV21-1 to TRBJ2-7; the DNA was not compared with TRBD2, the D call given in the table. TRBV21-1 is annotated as a pseudogene. CDR3 length equals 16 residues. The CDR3 spells CASSKEGKRAYYEQYF. Here the CDR3 DNA reads TGTGCCAGCAGCAAAGAGGGTAAGCGGGCTTACTACGAGCAGTACTTC.

This chain joins TRBV28 and TRBJ1-4; perhaps TRBD1 as D (5 bases). V shed 11 bases and J shed 8 bases, with 21 bases lying between them. The CDR3 sequence is 14 residues long. Germline CDR1 reads MDHEN; CDR2 reads SYDVKM. The chain's CDR3 is CAGGGAGMGEKLFF. The CDR3 coding sequence is TGTGCCGGGGGAGGGGCCGGTATGGGGGAAAAACTGTTTTTT.

A few counts support this clone. This rearrangement joins TRBV11-3 to TRBJ2-7; weak D call: TRBD1 (5 bases). The germline V and J ends were trimmed by 5 bases and 6 bases, with 8 bases remaining between them. Germline-derived CDR1 and CDR2 are SGHNT and YENEEA. The CDR3 totals 11 residues. The CDR3 coding sequence is TGTGCCAGCAGCGGGGCTCGCGAGCAGTACTTC. It yields the protein CASSGAREQYF.

This clone has a handful of counts. The chain carries TRBV7-9 and TRBJ1-2; unclear D gene. Between the trimmed V and J ends, which lost 11 bases and 0 bases, there was a span of 7 bases. Germline V gene lookup returns CDR1 SEHNR and CDR2 FQNEAQ (reference sequence). CDR3 length: 11 residues. CDR3 in amino acids: CAANTNYGYTF. The DNA of the CDR3 is TGTGCCGCCAACACTAACTATGGCTACACCTTC.

A few counts support this clone. The chain links TRBV6-1 to TRBJ1-5, with 9 bases that match TRBD1. This CDR3 contains 15 residues. The germline V gene has CDR1 MNHNS and CDR2 SASEGT. With 6 bases clipped from V and 0 bases from J, the junction kept 3 bases outside the gene matches. CDR3 amino acids: CASRQDRGSNQPQHF. The DNA of the CDR3 is TGTGCCAGCAGGCAGGACAGGGGTAGCAATCAGCCCCAGCATTTT.

The genes are TRBV6-6 and TRBJ2-1; perhaps TRBD1 as D (6 bases). Trimming shortened V by 3 bases and J by 2 bases, and 8 bases separated the two germline ends. Per germline, CDR1 MNHNY and CDR2 SVGAGI (reference sequence). The CDR3 consists of 14 residues. The CDR3 is CASSYRQAYNEQFF. The CDR3 DNA reads as TGTGCCAGCAGTTATCGACAGGCCTACAATGAGCAGTTCTTC.

The chain uses TRBV7-6 and TRBJ2-5; D gene uncertain. The CDR3 extends over 11 amino acids. CDR1 and CDR2 (germline): SGHVS, FNYEAQ. The V end was cut by 5 bases, the J end by 2 bases, with 3 bases between. The CDR3 DNA reads as TGTGCCAGCAGCCCACAAGAGACCCAGTACTTC. Encoded protein: CASSPQETQYF.

The chain has TRBV7-2 and TRBJ2-3; D perhaps matches TRBD1 (6 bases). V lost 2 bases, J lost 5 bases, and 8 bases lay in between. CDR3 size: 13 residues. Germline V lookup: CDR1 SGHTA, CDR2 FQGNSA. The CDR3 coding sequence is TGTGCCAGCAGCTTAAGGGGGAGAGATACGCAGTATTTT. It is translated as CASSLRGRDTQYF.

This clone was counted a few times. CDR3 protein: CASGPGVGYGYTF. Here the CDR3 DNA reads TGTGCTAGTGGGCCAGGGGTAGGCTATGGCTACACCTTC. V usage is TRBV12-5 and J usage is TRBJ1-2; D is possibly TRBD1 (6 bases). Between the trimmed V and J ends, which lost 6 bases and 4 bases, there was a span of 12 bases. The CDR3 totals 13 residues. The germline CDR1 and CDR2 sequences are LGHNT and FRNRAP.

This clone was counted a few times. This chain links TRBV2 with TRBJ1-5; D gene ambiguous. The CDR3 extends over 15 amino acids. CDR1 SNHLY and CDR2 FYNNEI come from the germline V gene. V was trimmed by 5 bases and J by 4 bases, leaving 15 bases between them. The CDR3 region has the DNA TGTGCCAGCAGTTTCTTGGTGGGAGGGAATCAGCCCCAGCATTTT. Translated, it gives CASSFLVGGNQPQHF.

This rearrangement joins TRBV9 to TRBJ1-5; D remains ambiguous. CDR1 SGDLS and CDR2 YYNGEE come from the germline V gene. The V end was cut by 0 bases, the J end by 3 bases, with 7 bases between. The CDR3 is made up of 14 amino acids. CDR3 in DNA: TGTGCCAGCAGCGTAGACAGAATCAATCAGCCCCAGCATTTT. This encodes CASSVDRINQPQHF. Using reference TRBV9 and TRBJ1-5 for the parts outside the CDR3, the full variable domain is DSGVTQTPKHLITATGQRVTLRCSPRSGDLSVYWYQQSLDQGLQFLIQYYNGEERAKGNILERFSAQQFPDLHSELNLSSLELGDSALYFCASSVDRINQPQHFGDGTRLSIL.

The chain carries TRBV18 and TRBJ1-1; 8 bases align to TRBD1. J was trimmed by 1 base and V by 2 bases; bases with no gene match: 6. CDR1 KGHSH and CDR2 LQKENI come from the germline V gene. The CDR3 spans 16 residues. The chain's CDR3 is CASSPAQGAPNTEAFF. The CDR3 nucleotides read TGTGCCAGCTCACCAGCGCAGGGGGCGCCGAACACTGAAGCTTTCTTT. The variable domain in full, with the rest retrieved from reference TRBV18 and TRBJ1-1, is NAGVMQNPRHLVRRRGQEARLRCSPMKGHSHVYWYRQLPEEGLKFMVYLQKENIIDESGMPKERFSAEFPKEGPSILRIQQVVRGDSAAYFCASSPAQGAPNTEAFFGQGTRLTVV.

Comment on this clone: A junction end diverges from the germline sequence, so it may reflect a read error. The chain employs TRBV7-9 and TRBJ2-3, with TRBD2 matching 8 bases. The CDR3 sequence is 15 residues long. Germline CDR1 reads SEHNR; CDR2 reads FQNEAQ (reference sequence). The DNA of the CDR3 is TGTGCCAGCAGCCTAGCGGGCCCTAGCACAGATACGCAGTATTTT. This gives the protein CASSLAGPSTDTQYF.

This clone came up a few times. The chain carries TRBV9 and TRBJ2-2, with TRBD2 identical over 10 bases. The CDR3 runs 16 residues. The V gene's germline CDR1 is SGDLS and CDR2 YYNGEE. Losses at the gene ends were 2 bases for V and 1 base for J; bases not matched to a gene: 2. DNA of the CDR3: TGTGCCAGCAGCGTCCTAGCGGGGGTGAACACCGGGGAGCTGTTTTTT. Translated, it gives CASSVLAGVNTGELFF. The full variable domain, completed using reference TRBV9 and TRBJ2-2, is DSGVTQTPKHLITATGQRVTLRCSPRSGDLSVYWYQQSLDQGLQFLIQYYNGEERAKGNILERFSAQQFPDLHSELNLSSLELGDSALYFCASSVLAGVNTGELFFGEGSRLTVL.

In nucleotides, the CDR3 is TGTGCCAGCAGTTTAGGTAGGAACACTGAAGCTTTCTTT. This codes for CASSLGRNTEAFF. The V gene is TRBV27, the J gene TRBJ1-1; D remains ambiguous. This CDR3 contains 13 residues. CDR1 and CDR2 (germline): MNHEY, SMNVEV (reference sequence). The V gene lost 2 bases and the J gene lost 1 base, with 5 bases spanning the gap.

The chain joins TRBV19 to TRBJ1-2; tentative D call: TRBD1 (5 bases). V was shortened by 2 bases and J by 6 bases, with 13 bases between the two germline ends. From germline, CDR1 is LNHDA and CDR2 SQIVND (reference sequence). The CDR3 has 14 residues. CDR3 sequence reads: CASSISQAGNGYTF. The CDR3 DNA reads as TGTGCCAGTAGTATATCTCAAGCAGGGAATGGCTACACCTTC.

This clone occurred a few times. The chain carries TRBV7-9 and TRBJ1-5; 7 nucleotides agree with TRBD1. Germline V gene data show CDR1 as SEHNR and CDR2 as FQNEAQ (reference sequence). Trimming at V came to 3 bases and at J to 5 bases, leaving 4 bases not matched to a gene. The CDR3 runs 14 residues. The CDR3 loop is CASSLWDRDQPQHF. DNA for the CDR3: TGTGCCAGCAGCTTGTGGGACAGAGATCAGCCCCAGCATTTT. The variable domain in full, with the rest retrieved from reference TRBV7-9 and TRBJ1-5, is DTGVSQNPRHKITKRGQNVTFRCDPISEHNRLYWYRQTLGQGPEFLTYFQNEAQLEKSRLLSDRFSAERPKGSFSTLEIQRTEQGDSAMYLCASSLWDRDQPQHFGDGTRLSIL.